This T cell receptor beta chain appears in the sequencing data of a study of T-cell reconstitution after alpha-beta-depleted transplantation in children. This clonotype was seen at least ten times. Antigen unknown. This CDR3 region has 15 residues. V was clipped by 1 base and J by 2 bases, with 9 bases between them. Unique molecular identifiers were incorporated when the TCRbeta library was constructed. One entry per CDR3 protein results from TCRdb running MiXCR on the PCR reads. Among some 300,000 distinct CDR3 sequences listed, over 7.5% were seen once. Study conclusions and caveats: After one year, T-cell counts and TCRbeta diversity mostly came from new T cells. Surviving recipient T cells and intrathymic progenitors accounted for some patients' high TCRbeta diversity at day 60. Roughly two months post-transplant, alpha-beta T cells reportedly originated from several hundred graft clones that had expanded.

This chain connects TRBV12-3 or TRBV12-4 to TRBJ1-3, with D possibly matching TRBD1 (5 bases). This receptor was identified in a female patient aged 2-9 years who had a stem cell transplant for Fanconi anemia, so the T cells may come from the graft donor. Specimen: peripheral blood, collected 360 days after TCRalphabeta/CD19-depleted stem cell transplant. Here the CDR3 reads CASSLVGVPGNTIYF. CDR3 bases: TGTGCCAGCAGTTTAGTGGGGGTCCCTGGAAACACCATATATTTT.